This TCR beta chain came from a study of vaccination and CD4 T cells after COVID-19. Study-wide context: Convalescent individuals numbered four females and six males, two being Hispanic.

Treatment of the sample: approximately 9-day PBMC culture with coronavirus spike peptide pools or control peptides (ViraFEST assay). ViraFEST used peptide pools to expand antigen-specific T cells, then sequenced TCRs. Cultured CD4+ T cells had their DNA profiled by the Oncomine TCR Beta short-read assay. MiXCR, applied by TCRdb to the PCR reads, yields one record per CDR3 protein. Here the sample spans about 23,000 distinct CDR3 sequences, about 53% being singletons. The trim removed 4 bases at V and 9 bases at J, leaving 9 bases unmatched. The CDR3 spans 14 residues. CDR1 is SGDLS and CDR2 is YYNGEE in the germline V gene. A remark on this clonotype: The antigen is not known.

J is TRBJ2-1 and V is TRBV9; 8 nucleotides line up with TRBD2. The receptor was isolated from a human donor who had recovered from COVID-19. Sequences were obtained from CD4+ T cells from blood, cultured in vitro. CDR3 nucleotide sequence: TGTGCCAGCAGCATCCGGACTAGCCAGGGTGAGCAGTTCTTC. This gives the protein CASSIRTSQGEQFF.